A single sample is the source of the 13 T cell receptor beta chains below, sequenced in a study of T cell repertoires in cytomegalovirus infection. In TCRdb, the reads were re-called with MiXCR into one record per CDR3 protein. The table lists under 150,000 distinct CDR3 sequences, roughly 9% of them singletons. Sequenced input: PBMCs. The receptors originated from a human donor in good health (CMV status not recorded). Some clones in this sample may be carry-over from other donors' samples.

This clonotype was seen repeatedly, ten times or more. The chain carries TRBV28 and TRBJ2-3; D gene uncertain. CDR3 length equals 11 residues. V gave up 4 bases and J gave up 2 bases, with 1 base separating them. Germline V gene data show CDR1 as MDHEN and CDR2 as SYDVKM. The CDR3 DNA follows: TGTGCCAGCAGTTCCACAGATACGCAGTATTTT. Protein sequence: CASSSTDTQYF.

On this clonotype: A much larger clone lies one base from this, so it may be a read error. The chain links TRBV19 to TRBJ2-2, with TRBD1 matching over 8 bases. This CDR3 spans 15 amino acids. The germline CDR1 and CDR2 sequences are LNHDA and SQIVND (reference sequence). The trim removed 11 bases at V and 5 bases at J, leaving 13 bases unmatched. CDR3 DNA sequence: TGTGCCGGTGTACCCCCAGGGGGCAGAACCGGGGAGCTGTTTTTT. Amino acid sequence: CAGVPPGGRTGELFF.

This clonotype was detected once. This chain joins TRBV20-1 and TRBJ2-1; no clear D gene. CDR1 and CDR2 (germline): DFQATT, SNEGSKA (reference sequence). V shed 0 bases and J shed 0 bases, with 12 bases lying between them. This CDR3 has 16 residues. The CDR3 nucleotides read TGCAGTGCTAGAGATAGGTCTCGGAGCTCCTACAATGAGCAGTTCTTC. Residues: CSARDRSRSSYNEQFF.

In this sample, this clonotype turned up many times. The chain's CDR3 is CASSLKSINEKLFF. DNA of the CDR3: TGTGCCAGCAGCTTAAAATCGATTAATGAAAAACTGTTTTTT. This chain connects TRBV7-2 to TRBJ1-4; D is unresolved. Trimming removed 2 bases at V and 4 bases at J, with 8 bases between. CDR3 length: 14 amino acids. Germline-derived CDR1 and CDR2 are SGHTA and FQGNSA.

At least ten counts were recorded for this clonotype. This chain connects TRBV29-1 to TRBJ1-1; D possibly corresponds to TRBD1 (6 bases). Trimming took 6 bases from V and 5 from J, leaving 10 bases between them. Germline CDR1 reads SQVTM; CDR2 reads ANQGSEA. This CDR3 region has 11 residues. DNA of the CDR3: TGCAGCGTACAACAGGGAACTGAAGCTTTCTTT. This gives the protein CSVQQGTEAFF.

This clonotype showed up many times. In DNA, the CDR3 is TGCAGTGCCCCTCCGGCAGGGGGGAACACTGAAGCTTTCTTT. Translated, it gives CSAPPAGGNTEAFF. This sequence joins TRBV20-1 and TRBJ1-1; 7 bases match TRBD1. The CDR3 totals 14 residues. J lost 1 base, V lost 6 bases, and 8 bases had no gene match. Germline V gives CDR1 DFQATT, CDR2 SNEGSKA (reference sequence).

Many counts were recorded for this clonotype. The chain uses TRBV20-1 and TRBJ1-1; D remains unclear. V lost 0 bases and J 0 bases, leaving 14 bases between the germline ends. CDR1 and CDR2 (germline): DFQATT, SNEGSKA (reference sequence). CDR3 length: 16 residues. CDR3 sequence: CSARDRAKPMNTEAFF. CDR3 bases: TGCAGTGCTAGAGACCGGGCCAAACCTATGAACACTGAAGCTTTCTTT.

This clonotype turned up a few times. The rearrangement links TRBV9 to TRBJ1-2, with unresolved D. There are 15 residues in the CDR3. V gave up 4 bases and J gave up 4 bases, with 17 bases separating them. In germline, CDR1 is SGDLS, CDR2 YYNGEE. The CDR3, as DNA: TGTGCCAGCAGCCCCCGTGACCATTTGTCCTATGGCTACACCTTC. It specifies CASSPRDHLSYGYTF. Filled out from reference TRBV9 and TRBJ1-2, the complete variable domain reads DSGVTQTPKHLITATGQRVTLRCSPRSGDLSVYWYQQSLDQGLQFLIQYYNGEERAKGNILERFSAQQFPDLHSELNLSSLELGDSALYFCASSPRDHLSYGYTFGSGTRLTVV.

This clonotype was detected many times. The chain carries TRBV27 and TRBJ2-1; the D is unclear. Per the germline V gene, CDR1 is MNHEY and CDR2 is SMNVEV (reference sequence). CDR3 size: 15 residues. V lost 0 bases, J lost 2 bases, and 8 bases lay in between. The CDR3 is CASSLSNPTYNEQFF. The DNA for the CDR3 is TGTGCCAGCAGTTTATCAAACCCTACCTACAATGAGCAGTTCTTC.

The V and J genes are TRBV18 and TRBJ2-7, with TRBD2 identical over 8 bases. The CDR3 consists of 16 residues. The V segment lost 6 bases and the J segment 3 bases; nucleotides outside the gene matches: 13. Per germline, CDR1 KGHSH and CDR2 LQKENI. The CDR3 sequence: CASSLIGTSGNYEQYF. DNA of the CDR3: TGTGCCAGCTCCCTTATAGGAACTAGCGGCAACTACGAGCAGTACTTC.

This clonotype was detected many times. This chain links TRBV29-1 with TRBJ2-1; tentative D call: TRBD2 (5 bases). Germline CDR1 and CDR2: SQVTM and ANQGSEA. V lost 4 bases and J 0 bases, leaving 16 bases between the germline ends. This CDR3 spans 16 amino acids. The CDR3 nucleotides are TGCAGCGTTGGTCGTCTAGCCATTGGCTCCTACAATGAGCAGTTCTTC. Translating gives CSVGRLAIGSYNEQFF.

This clonotype has ten or more counts. The chain employs TRBV7-6 and TRBJ2-7; 7 nucleotides align to TRBD1. Germline CDR1 SGHVS, CDR2 FNYEAQ. The length of the CDR3 is 16 residues. V gave up 4 bases and J gave up 0 bases; unmatched junction bases: 9. The CDR3 DNA reads TGTGCCAGCAGCTCCAACGGACAGGCGGGCTCCTACGAGCAGTACTTC. Its protein is CASSSNGQAGSYEQYF.

This clonotype was seen many times. The J gene is TRBJ1-4, the V gene TRBV6-5; D is uncertain. V lost 6 bases and J lost 8, with 13 bases in between. Germline V gene sequence: CDR1 MNHEY, CDR2 SVGAGI. This CDR3 spans 13 amino acids. In DNA, the CDR3 is TGTGCCAGCAGCTTCCAAGGGCGGGAAAAACTGTTTTTT. Residues: CASSFQGREKLFF.